This entry describes one T cell receptor beta chain. Its antigen is as yet unknown. Profiled with immunoSEQ multiplex PCR; TCRdb holds only in-frame clones, not every one. The table shows around 2,100,000 clones, with approximately 95% occurring only once. Only CD45RO-negative cells positively selected for CCR7 counted as naive CD8 cells, so terminally differentiated effector memory CD45RA+ cells were excluded. Donors included only healthy HIV-negative adults lacking recent acute infections or vaccinations. The data derive from a study of shared clonotypes between healthy human individuals. Study-level findings and limits: Researchers sampled only blood; tissue repertoires likely differ. A reduction in generation probabilities was seen for non-shared clonotypes relative to those shared by all four donors. Enrolling few donors narrowed the genetic and exposure-history diversity that was represented.

Germline V gene lookup returns CDR1 MNHEY and CDR2 SMNVEV (reference sequence). CDR3 length equals 15 residues. The V gene lost 6 bases and the J gene lost 9 bases, with 18 bases spanning the gap. The sequenced sample consisted of naive CD8+ T cells sorted from blood. V usage is TRBV27 and J usage is TRBJ1-6, with D perhaps TRBD1 (6 bases). This sequence was found in a man between 18 and 35 years old in good health. CDR3 region: CASSQGPGFFSPLHF. CDR3 nucleotides: TGTGCCAGCAGCCAGGGGCCAGGGTTCTTTTCACCCCTCCACTTT.